Listed below are T cell receptor beta chains from one sample, sequenced in a study of T cell responses to AZD1222 COVID-19 vaccine. Some clones are missing from TCRdb's copy, which holds only in-frame ones; the method was immunoSEQ multiplex PCR. This table holds about 140,000 clones. Sample: peripheral blood. The receptors originated from an adult in good health. Each CDR3 is given with its conserved first and last residue. D genes are given only for firm matches.

CASSLRENTEAFF	TGTGCCAGCAGCCTCCGGGAAAACACTGAAGCTTTCTTT	TRBV2	TRBJ1-1	NA
CAWRVDRYEQYF	TGTGCCTGGAGGGTGGACAGATACGAGCAGTACTTC	TRBV30	TRBJ2-7	NA
CSASGSGPGTYGYTF	TGCAGTGCTAGTGGTTCTGGGCCAGGGACCTATGGCTACACCTTC	TRBV20-1	TRBJ1-2	NA
CSVEDQGGFYGYTF	TGCAGCGTTGAAGATCAGGGGGGGTTCTATGGCTACACCTTC	TRBV29-1	TRBJ1-2	TRBD1
CASSSIDTTGFRGYTF	TGCGCCAGCAGCTCGATCGACACTACTGGGTTCAGGGGCTACACCTTC	TRBV5-1	TRBJ1-2	NA
CASSLEQGTGYTF	TGTGCCAGCAGCTTGGAACAGGGGACTGGCTACACCTTC	TRBV5-6	TRBJ1-2	TRBD1
CAWSATLVVSGNTIYF	TGTGCCTGGAGTGCCACCTTGGTGGTCTCTGGAAACACCATATATTTT	TRBV30	TRBJ1-3	NA
CASSQTGVDTGELFF	TGTGCCAGCAGCCAAACAGGGGTGGACACCGGGGAGCTGTTTTTT	TRBV7-3	TRBJ2-2	TRBD1
CASSVAPIGNTIYF	TGTGCCAGCAGCGTAGCCCCGATCGGAAACACCATATATTTT	TRBV9	TRBJ1-3	NA
CATSWTGTDTSGANVLTF	TGTGCCACCAGCTGGACCGGGACAGATACCTCTGGGGCCAACGTCCTGACTTTC	TRBV15	TRBJ2-6	TRBD1
CASSKSGTGSDGYTF	TGTGCCAGCAGTAAATCCGGGACAGGGTCGGATGGCTACACCTTC	TRBV25-1	TRBJ1-2	TRBD1
CASSFERDNSPLHF	TGTGCCAGCAGTTTTGAGCGGGATAATTCACCCCTCCACTTT	TRBV7-9	TRBJ1-6	NA
CASSLDASGGAGDTQYF	TGTGCCAGCAGCTTAGATGCAAGCGGGGGGGCGGGAGATACGCAGTATTTT	TRBV11-3	TRBJ2-3	TRBD2
CASSTLGAGHEDQPQHF	TGTGCCAGTAGTACCCTAGGGGCGGGACACGAGGATCAGCCCCAGCATTTT	TRBV19	TRBJ1-5	NA
CASSLYGGQGTDTQYF	TGTGCCAGTAGTCTATACGGGGGACAGGGCACAGATACGCAGTATTTT	TRBV19	TRBJ2-3	TRBD1
CASSSGGGLSTDTQYF	TGTGCCAGCAGCTCTGGGGGGGGCCTGAGCACAGATACGCAGTATTTT	TRBV11-1	TRBJ2-3	NA
CASSLQGQPYNEQFF	TGTGCCAGCAGTTTACAAGGACAGCCTTACAATGAGCAGTTCTTC	TRBV27	TRBJ2-1	NA
CASTPIDGGGNQPQHF	TGTGCCAGCACCCCTATCGATGGGGGCGGCAATCAGCCCCAGCATTTT	TRBV7-8	TRBJ1-5	NA
CASSFPGGLRETQYF	TGCGCCAGCAGCTTTCCGGGGGGTCTACGAGAGACCCAGTACTTC	TRBV5-1	TRBJ2-5	TRBD2
CASSPGHLSYEQYF	TGTGCCAGCTCACCCGGACACCTTTCCTACGAGCAGTACTTC	TRBV18	TRBJ2-7	NA
CASRPGGRETGGYTF	TGTGCCAGCCGCCCCGGGGGCAGGGAGACAGGGGGCTACACCTTC	TRBV5-4	TRBJ1-2	TRBD1
CASSPTDQVSPLHF	TGTGCCAGCAGTCCGACAGATCAGGTTTCACCCCTCCACTTT	TRBV6-6	TRBJ1-6	NA
CASSPKGFNYGYTF	TGTGCCAGCAGTCCGAAGGGGTTTAACTATGGCTACACCTTC	TRBV27	TRBJ1-2	NA
CASSSRDRNTEAFF	TGTGCCAGCAGCAGCCGGGACAGAAACACTGAAGCTTTCTTT	TRBV11-1	TRBJ1-1	TRBD1
CASSPRTSLYEQYF	TGTGCCAGCAGCCCAAGAACCAGTCTCTACGAGCAGTACTTC	TRBV3-1/TRBV3-2	TRBJ2-7	NA
CASAQTGFSYNEQFF	TGCGCCAGCGCGCAGACAGGTTTCTCCTACAATGAGCAGTTCTTC	TRBV4-3	TRBJ2-1	NA
CASTRTGTQGGYTF	TGTGCCAGCACCCGGACCGGGACCCAAGGGGGCTACACCTTC	TRBV6-5	TRBJ1-2	NA
CASSGQAWTEAFF	TGTGCCAGCAGTGGACAGGCTTGGACTGAAGCTTTCTTT	TRBV25-1	TRBJ1-1	NA
CASSQGWGPDGDTF	TGCGCCAGCAGCCAAGGTTGGGGGCCCGATGGCGACACCTTC	TRBV4-1	TRBJ1-2	NA
CASSLPNRGNTEAFF	TGTGCCAGCAGCTTGCCCAACAGGGGTAACACTGAAGCTTTCTTT	TRBV11-3	TRBJ1-1	TRBD1
CSASKGWNSPLHF	TGCAGTGCTAGTAAAGGTTGGAATTCACCCCTCCACTTT	TRBV20-1	TRBJ1-6	NA
CASSQGLSGNTIYF	TGTGCCAGCAGCCAGGGTCTCTCTGGAAACACCATATATTTT	TRBV3-1/TRBV3-2	TRBJ1-3	NA
CASSYVYSGRKNTGELFF	TGTGCCAGCAGTTACGTCTACTCGGGACGGAAGAACACCGGGGAGCTGTTTTTT	TRBV6-2/TRBV6-3	TRBJ2-2	NA
CASSMGTGGEAFF	TGTGCCAGTAGTATGGGGACAGGGGGAGAAGCTTTCTTT	TRBV19	TRBJ1-1	TRBD1
CASSYSGSRGLNTGELFF	TGTGCCAGCAGTTACTCAGGGTCCAGAGGCTTGAACACCGGGGAGCTGTTTTTT	TRBV6-2/TRBV6-3	TRBJ2-2	NA
CASRKEVTGELFF	TGTGCCAGCAGGAAAGAGGTCACCGGGGAGCTGTTTTTT	TRBV6-4	TRBJ2-2	NA
CASSESRAGGQETQYF	TGCGCCAGCAGTGAGTCGCGAGCGGGGGGACAAGAGACCCAGTACTTC	TRBV10-1	TRBJ2-5	TRBD2
CASSRDLATEQFF	TGCGCCAGCAGCCGGGACCTTGCCACTGAGCAGTTCTTC	TRBV5-1	TRBJ2-1	NA
CASSRDRGMESNTGELFF	TGTGCCAGCAGTCGGGACAGGGGGATGGAATCGAACACCGGGGAGCTGTTTTTT	TRBV7-9	TRBJ2-2	TRBD1